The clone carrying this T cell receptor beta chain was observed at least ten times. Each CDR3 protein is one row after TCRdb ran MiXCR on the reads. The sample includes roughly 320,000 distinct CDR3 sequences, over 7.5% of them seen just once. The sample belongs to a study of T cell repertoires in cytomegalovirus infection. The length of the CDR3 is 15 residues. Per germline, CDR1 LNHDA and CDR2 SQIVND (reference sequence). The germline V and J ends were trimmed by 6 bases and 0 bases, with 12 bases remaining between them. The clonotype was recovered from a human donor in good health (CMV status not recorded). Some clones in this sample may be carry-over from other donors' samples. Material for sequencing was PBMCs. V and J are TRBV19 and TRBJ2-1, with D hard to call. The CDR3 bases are TGTGCCAGTAGGCCCTGGGCCACCTCCTACAATGAGCAGTTCTTC. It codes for CASRPWATSYNEQFF.